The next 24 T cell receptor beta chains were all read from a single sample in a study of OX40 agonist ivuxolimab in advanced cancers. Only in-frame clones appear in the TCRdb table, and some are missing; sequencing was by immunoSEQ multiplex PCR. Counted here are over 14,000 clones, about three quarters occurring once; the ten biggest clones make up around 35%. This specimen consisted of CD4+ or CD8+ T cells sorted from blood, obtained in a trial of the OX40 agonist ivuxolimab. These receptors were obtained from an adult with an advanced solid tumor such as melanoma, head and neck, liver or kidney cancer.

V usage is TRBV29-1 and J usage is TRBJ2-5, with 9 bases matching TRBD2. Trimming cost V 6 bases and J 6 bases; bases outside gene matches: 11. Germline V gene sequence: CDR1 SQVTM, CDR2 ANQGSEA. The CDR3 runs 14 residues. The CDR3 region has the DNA TGCAGCGTCGATATAGCGGGAGAGGGTCAGACCCAGTACTTC. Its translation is CSVDIAGEGQTQYF.

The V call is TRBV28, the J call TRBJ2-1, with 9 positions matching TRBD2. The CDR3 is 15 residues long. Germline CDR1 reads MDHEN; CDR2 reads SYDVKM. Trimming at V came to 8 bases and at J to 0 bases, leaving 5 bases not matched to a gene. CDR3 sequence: CASRLAASSYNEQFF. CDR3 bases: TGTGCCAGCCGACTAGCGGCTAGCTCCTACAATGAGCAGTTCTTC.

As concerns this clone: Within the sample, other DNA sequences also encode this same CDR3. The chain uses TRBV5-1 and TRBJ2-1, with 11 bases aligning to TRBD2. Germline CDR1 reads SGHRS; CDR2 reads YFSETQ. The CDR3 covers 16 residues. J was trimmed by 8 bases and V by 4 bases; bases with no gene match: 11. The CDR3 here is CASSEGLAGGTYEQFF. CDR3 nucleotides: TGCGCCAGCAGCGAGGGGCTAGCGGGAGGAACCTATGAGCAGTTCTTC.

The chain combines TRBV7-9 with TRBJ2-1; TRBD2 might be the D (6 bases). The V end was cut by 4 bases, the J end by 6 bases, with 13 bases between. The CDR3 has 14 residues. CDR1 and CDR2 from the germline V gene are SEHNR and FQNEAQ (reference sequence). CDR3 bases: TGTGCCAGCAGCTACGGACTATCTCTCAATGAGCAGTTCTTC. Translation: CASSYGLSLNEQFF.

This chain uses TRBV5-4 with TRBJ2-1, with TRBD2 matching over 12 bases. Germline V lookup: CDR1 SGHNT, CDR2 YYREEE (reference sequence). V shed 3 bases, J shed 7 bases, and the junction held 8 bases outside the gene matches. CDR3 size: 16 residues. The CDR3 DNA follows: TGTGCCAGCAGCTCCCCGGGACTAGCGGGTAGAAATGAGCAGTTCTTC. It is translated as CASSSPGLAGRNEQFF.

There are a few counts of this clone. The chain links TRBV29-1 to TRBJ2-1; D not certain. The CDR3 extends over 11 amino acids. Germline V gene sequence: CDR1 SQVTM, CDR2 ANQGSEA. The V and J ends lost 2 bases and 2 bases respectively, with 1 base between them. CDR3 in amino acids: CSVEPYNEQFF. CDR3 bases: TGCAGCGTTGAACCCTACAATGAGCAGTTCTTC.

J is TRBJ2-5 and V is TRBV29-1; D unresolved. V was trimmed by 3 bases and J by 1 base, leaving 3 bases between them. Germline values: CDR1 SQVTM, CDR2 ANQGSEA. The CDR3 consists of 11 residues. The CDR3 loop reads CSVEAQETQYF. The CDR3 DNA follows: TGCAGCGTTGAGGCCCAAGAGACCCAGTACTTC.

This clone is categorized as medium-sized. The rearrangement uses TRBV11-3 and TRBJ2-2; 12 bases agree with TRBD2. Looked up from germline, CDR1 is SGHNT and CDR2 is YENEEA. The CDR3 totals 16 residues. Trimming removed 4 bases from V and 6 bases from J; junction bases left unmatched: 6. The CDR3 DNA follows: TGTGCCAGCAGCTCCACCTCTAGCGGGAGGGCCGGGGAGCTGTTTTTT. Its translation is CASSSTSSGRAGELFF. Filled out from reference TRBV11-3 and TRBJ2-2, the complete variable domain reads EAGVVQSPRYKIIEKKQPVAFWCNPISGHNTLYWYLQNLGQGPELLIRYENEEAVDDSQLPKDRFSAERLKGVDSTLKIQPAELGDSAVYLCASSSTSSGRAGELFFGEGSRLTVL.

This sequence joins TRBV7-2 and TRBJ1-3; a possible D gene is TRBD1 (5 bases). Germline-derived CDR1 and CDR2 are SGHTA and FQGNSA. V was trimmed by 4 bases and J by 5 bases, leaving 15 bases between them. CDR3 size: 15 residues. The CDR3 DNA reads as TGTGCCAGCAGCTCCCAGGGCCAGGGTCGAAACACCATATATTTT. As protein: CASSSQGQGRNTIYF.

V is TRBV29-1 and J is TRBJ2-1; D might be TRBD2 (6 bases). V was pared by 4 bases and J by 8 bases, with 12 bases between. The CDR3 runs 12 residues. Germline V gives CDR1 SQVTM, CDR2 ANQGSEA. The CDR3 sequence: CSVGLVTDEQFF. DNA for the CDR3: TGCAGCGTTGGACTAGTCACCGATGAGCAGTTCTTC.

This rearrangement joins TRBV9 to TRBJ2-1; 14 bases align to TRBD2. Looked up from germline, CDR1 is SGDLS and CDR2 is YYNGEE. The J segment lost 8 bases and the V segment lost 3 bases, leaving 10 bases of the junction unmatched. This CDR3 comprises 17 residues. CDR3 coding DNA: TGTGCCAGCAGCGGACGGGGACTAGCGGGAGTCGGAGATGAGCAGTTCTTC. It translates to CASSGRGLAGVGDEQFF.

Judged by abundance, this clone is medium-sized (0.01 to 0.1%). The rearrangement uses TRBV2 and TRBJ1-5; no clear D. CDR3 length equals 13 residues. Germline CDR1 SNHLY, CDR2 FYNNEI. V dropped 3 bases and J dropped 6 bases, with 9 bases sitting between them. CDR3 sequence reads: CASSEGYGQPQHF. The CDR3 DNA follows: TGTGCCAGCAGTGAGGGGTATGGTCAGCCCCAGCATTTT.

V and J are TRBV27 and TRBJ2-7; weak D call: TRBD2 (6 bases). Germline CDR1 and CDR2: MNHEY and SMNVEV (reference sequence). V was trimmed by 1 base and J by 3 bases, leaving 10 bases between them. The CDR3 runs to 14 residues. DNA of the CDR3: TGTGCCAGCAGTTTATTAGGAGGGTTCTACGAGCAGTACTTC. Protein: CASSLLGGFYEQYF.

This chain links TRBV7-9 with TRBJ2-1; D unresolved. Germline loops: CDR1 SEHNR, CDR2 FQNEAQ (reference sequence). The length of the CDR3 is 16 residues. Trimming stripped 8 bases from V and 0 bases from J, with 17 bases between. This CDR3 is CASFSRSLSSYNEQFF. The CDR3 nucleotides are TGTGCCAGCTTCTCGAGGAGTTTGAGCTCCTACAATGAGCAGTTCTTC.

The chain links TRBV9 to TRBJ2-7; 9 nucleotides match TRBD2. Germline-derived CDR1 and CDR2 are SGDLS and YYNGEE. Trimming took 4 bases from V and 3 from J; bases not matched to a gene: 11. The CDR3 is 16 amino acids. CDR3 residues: CASSPPIAGANYEQYF. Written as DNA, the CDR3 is TGTGCCAGCAGCCCCCCCATAGCGGGAGCGAACTACGAGCAGTACTTC.

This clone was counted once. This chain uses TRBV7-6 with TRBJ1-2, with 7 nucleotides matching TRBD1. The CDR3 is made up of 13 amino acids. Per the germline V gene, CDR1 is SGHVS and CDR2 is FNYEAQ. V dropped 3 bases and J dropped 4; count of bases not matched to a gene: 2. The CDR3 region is CASSLTGSYGYTF. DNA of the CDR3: TGTGCCAGCAGCTTGACAGGGTCCTATGGCTACACCTTC.

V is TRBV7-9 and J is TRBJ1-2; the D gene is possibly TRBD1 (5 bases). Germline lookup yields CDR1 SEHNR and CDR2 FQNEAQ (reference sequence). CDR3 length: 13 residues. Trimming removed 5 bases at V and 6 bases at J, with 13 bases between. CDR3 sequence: CASSPTGGDGYTF. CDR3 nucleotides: TGTGCCAGCAGCCCGACCGGGGGGGATGGCTACACCTTC.

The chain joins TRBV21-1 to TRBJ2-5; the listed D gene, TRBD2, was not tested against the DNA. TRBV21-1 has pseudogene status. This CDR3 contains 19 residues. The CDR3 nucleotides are TGTGCCAGCAGCATTCGGACCAGGACTAGCGGAAGGCTCTGGGAGACCCAGTACTTC. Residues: CASSIRTRTSGRLWETQYF.

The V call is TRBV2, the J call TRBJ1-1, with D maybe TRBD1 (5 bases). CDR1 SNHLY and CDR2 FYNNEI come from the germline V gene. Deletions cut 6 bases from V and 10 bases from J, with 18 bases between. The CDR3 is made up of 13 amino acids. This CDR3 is CASSLTVPAGAFF. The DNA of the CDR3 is TGTGCCAGCAGCCTGACAGTTCCGGCAGGAGCTTTCTTT.

CDR3 coding DNA: TGTGCCACCAGAGATCAGAATGGGGGCGTCTACGAGCAGTACTTC. Amino acid sequence: CATRDQNGGVYEQYF. The chain employs TRBV15 and TRBJ2-7, with D tentatively TRBD1 (6 bases). CDR3 length: 15 residues. From germline, CDR1 is LNHNV and CDR2 YYDKDF (reference sequence). Trimming pared 6 bases from V and 3 bases from J, leaving 18 bases between.

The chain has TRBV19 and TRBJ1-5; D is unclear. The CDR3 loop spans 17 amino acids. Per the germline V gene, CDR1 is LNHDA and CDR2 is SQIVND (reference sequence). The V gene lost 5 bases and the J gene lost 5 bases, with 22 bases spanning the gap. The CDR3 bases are TGTGCCAGTAGTCTACCCTTACGACAACATAGGCATCAGCCCCAGCATTTT. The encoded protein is CASSLPLRQHRHQPQHF. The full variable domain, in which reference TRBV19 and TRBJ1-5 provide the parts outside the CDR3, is DGGITQSPKYLFRKEGQNVTLSCEQNLNHDAMYWYRQDPGQGLRLIYYSQIVNDFQKGDIAEGYSVSREKKESFPLTVTSAQKNPTAFYLCASSLPLRQHRHQPQHFGDGTRLSIL.

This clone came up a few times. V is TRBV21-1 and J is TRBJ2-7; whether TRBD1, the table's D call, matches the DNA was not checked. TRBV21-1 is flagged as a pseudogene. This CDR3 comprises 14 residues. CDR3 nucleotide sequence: TGTGCCAGCAGCGTAGGACAGGCGAGTTACGAGCAGTACTTC. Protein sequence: CASSVGQASYEQYF.

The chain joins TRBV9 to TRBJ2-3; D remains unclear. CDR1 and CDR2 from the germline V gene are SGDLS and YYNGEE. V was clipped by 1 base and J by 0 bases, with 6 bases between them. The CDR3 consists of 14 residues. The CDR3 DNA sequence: TGTGCCAGCAGCGTATTACGAAGCACAGATACGCAGTATTTT. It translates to CASSVLRSTDTQYF.

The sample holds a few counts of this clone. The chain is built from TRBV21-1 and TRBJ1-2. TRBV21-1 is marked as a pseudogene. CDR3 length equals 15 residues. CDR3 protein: CASSGRDVRNYGYTF. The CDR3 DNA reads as TGTGCCAGCAGCGGACGGGACGTCCGTAACTATGGCTACACCTTC.